This TCR beta chain was documented in a study of PD-L1 blockade in urothelial cancer. About the research overall: Atezolizumab therapy began for patients in about 2014, dosed at 1,200 mg intravenously every 3 weeks. Timepoints chosen for blood analysis were 3 weeks (second dose) and 6 weeks after treatment start.

With 1 base removed from V and 2 bases from J, the gap between germline ends came to 15 bases. The CDR3 totals 16 residues. Germline lookup yields CDR1 SGHRS and CDR2 YFSETQ. Time point in this sample: pretreatment peripheral blood. Clones were sequenced by immunoSEQ multiplex PCR, and TCRdb holds only the in-frame ones, with some missing. Counted here are tens of thousands of clones, roughly 80% occurring once; the ten biggest clones make up nearly 15%. This receptor was obtained from an older man with urothelial cancer. This chain joins TRBV5-1 and TRBJ2-5, with D tentatively TRBD1 (6 bases). The sample was PBMCs, taken around atezolizumab (anti-PD-L1) treatment. The CDR3 sequence: CASSLTGLSNQETQYF. As DNA, the CDR3 is TGCGCCAGCAGCTTGACAGGGCTTTCCAATCAAGAGACCCAGTACTTC. Full variable domain (missing parts from reference TRBV5-1 and TRBJ2-5): KAGVTQTPRYLIKTRGQQVTLSCSPISGHRSVSWYQQTPGQGLQFLFEYFSETQRNKGNFPGRFSGRQFSNSRSEMNVSTLELGDSALYLCASSLTGLSNQETQYFGPGTRLLVL.